The present TCR beta chain was sequenced within a study of liver allograft versus peripheral blood T cells. As for the study in general: Comparisons were made between T cell receptor repertoires found in transplanted livers and those circulating in recipients' peripheral blood.

Deletions cut 4 bases from V and 3 bases from J, with 9 bases between. The CDR3 extends over 13 amino acids. Germline CDR1 MNHNS, CDR2 SASEGT. This clonotype is judged medium-sized. Via MiXCR, TCRdb re-called the reads, giving one row per CDR3 protein. The sample consists of thousands of distinct CDR3 sequences, about 15% of them appearing once. This chain joins TRBV6-1 and TRBJ1-2; no clear D gene. The receptor was isolated from a human patient who had a liver transplant. Some T cells here may be from the graft donor. DNA for the CDR3: TGTGCCAGCAGTGCCCCGGCATACTATGGCTACACCTTC. Protein product: CASSAPAYYGYTF.